The 24 T cell receptor beta chains below all came from one sample that was sequenced in a study of cytomegalovirus exposure and HLA in healthy donors (dated 2017 in TCRdb). The protocol used for the library was the immunoSEQ multiplex PCR assay. For the multiplex PCR, a mixture combining 60 forward primers for TCR Vbeta segments and 13 reverse primers for TCR Jbeta segments was used. Drawn from immuneACCESS, this table holds only the in-frame rearrangements with V and J called that TCRdb kept. Clones are partly lost; checked studies trace under half to an unresolved V gene and leave the rest unexplained. The sample includes about 91,000 clones, with around 68% observed a single time. The ten most abundant clones make up about 1.2% of the sample. Sample: PBMCs. These receptors all stem from a female donor in good health and CMV-seronegative.

The V call is TRBV2, the J call TRBJ2-5; possibly TRBD2 for D (6 bases). V was clipped by 6 bases and J by 5 bases, with 16 bases between them. This CDR3 region has 14 residues. From germline, CDR1 is SNHLY and CDR2 FYNNEI. The DNA of the CDR3 is TGTGCCAGCAGGAAACGGGAGAGAGGGGAGACCCAGTACTTC. It is translated as CASRKRERGETQYF.

This sequence joins TRBV7-2 and TRBJ2-7; TRBD2 matches 7 bases. The CDR3 consists of 16 residues. Germline trimming cut 5 bases from V and 3 bases from J; bases unmatched to any gene: 13. Germline V gene lookup returns CDR1 SGHTA and CDR2 FQGNSA. CDR3 loop: CASSPGEGRHSYEQYF. CDR3 DNA sequence: TGTGCCAGCAGCCCCGGGGAGGGGCGGCACAGCTACGAGCAGTACTTC.

This clone was picked up a small number of times. J is TRBJ1-2 and V is TRBV14, with D perhaps TRBD1 (5 bases). Germline V gene sequence: CDR1 SGHDN, CDR2 FVKESK. The CDR3 loop spans 13 amino acids. V was cut by 5 bases and J by 1 base, with 8 bases left in between. The CDR3 protein is CASSGGVNYGYTF. CDR3 nucleotides: TGTGCCAGCAGCGGAGGGGTTAACTATGGCTACACCTTC.

This clone was observed once. The chain employs TRBV5-1 and TRBJ2-7; weak D call: TRBD1 (6 bases). Germline loops: CDR1 SGHRS, CDR2 YFSETQ. Trimming removed 6 bases at V and 0 bases at J, with 10 bases between. This CDR3 has 13 amino acids. The CDR3 sequence is CASKTGRSYEQYF. The CDR3 DNA follows: TGCGCCAGCAAGACAGGACGCTCCTACGAGCAGTACTTC.

This clone was seen a few times. The chain joins TRBV2 to TRBJ2-2; D remains unclear. Trimming removed 5 bases at V and 0 bases at J, with 7 bases between. Germline V gene lookup returns CDR1 SNHLY and CDR2 FYNNEI. This CDR3 is 14 amino acids long. In nucleotides, the CDR3 is TGTGCCAGCAGTATGATAGCGAACACCGGGGAGCTGTTTTTT. This gives the protein CASSMIANTGELFF.

The chain recombines TRBV7-6 with TRBJ2-5; TRBD2 matches at 7 bases. The CDR3 extends over 13 amino acids. With V trimmed by 0 bases and J by 5 bases, 0 bases remained unmatched. Germline V gene sequence: CDR1 SGHVS, CDR2 FNYEAQ. In DNA form, the CDR3 reads TGTGCCAGCAGCTTAGCTAGCGGGGAGACCCAGTACTTC. Translated: CASSLASGETQYF. Looking up the rest from reference TRBV7-6 and TRBJ2-5 gives the full variable domain: GAGVSQSPRYKVTKRGQDVALRCDPISGHVSLYWYRQALGQGPEFLTYFNYEAQQDKSGLPNDRFSAERPEGSISTLTIQRTEQRDSAMYRCASSLASGETQYFGPGTRLLVL.

In this sample, this clone turned up once. V and J are TRBV25-1 and TRBJ2-2; 8 bases align to TRBD2. V lost 4 bases and J lost 5; bases outside the gene matches: 3. This CDR3 region has 14 residues. The germline CDR1 and CDR2 sequences are MGHDK and SYGVNS. The CDR3 DNA reads TGTGCCAGCAGTGTCCTAGCGGGTACCGGGGAGCTGTTTTTT. Translated: CASSVLAGTGELFF. The full variable domain, with the rest looked up from reference TRBV25-1 and TRBJ2-2, is EADIYQTPRYLVIGTGKKITLECSQTMGHDKMYWYQQDPGMELHLIHYSYGVNSTEKGDLSSESTVSRIRTEHFPLTLESARPSHTSQYLCASSVLAGTGELFFGEGSRLTVL.

The V gene is TRBV2, the J gene TRBJ1-4; 12 bases match TRBD1. Germline loops: CDR1 SNHLY, CDR2 FYNNEI. V lost 2 bases and J lost 8; bases outside the gene matches: 6. The length of the CDR3 is 16 residues. The CDR3 region is CASSERGTGGAEKLFF. CDR3 DNA: TGTGCCAGCAGTGAACGAGGGACAGGGGGCGCGGAAAAACTGTTTTTT.

This clone was seen a few times. The J gene is TRBJ1-1, the V gene TRBV6-1; TRBD1 matches 7 bases. Unmatched junction bases numbered 4, after V lost 3 bases and J lost 0 bases. Germline V lookup: CDR1 MNHNS, CDR2 SASEGT. The length of the CDR3 is 15 residues. CDR3 in amino acids: CASSDRGTVNTEAFF. In nucleotides, the CDR3 is TGTGCCAGCAGTGATCGTGGGACAGTGAACACTGAAGCTTTCTTT.

This clone came up a few times. The CDR3 sequence: CASSEGTVNQPQHF. CDR3 in DNA: TGTGCCAGCAGCGAAGGGACAGTCAATCAGCCCCAGCATTTT. J is TRBJ1-5 and V is TRBV7-2; 7 nucleotides match TRBD1. In germline, CDR1 is SGHTA, CDR2 FQGNSA. This CDR3 is 14 amino acids long. Germline trimming cut 5 bases from V and 3 bases from J; bases unmatched to any gene: 4.

This chain connects TRBV5-4 to TRBJ1-2; D may be TRBD1 (6 bases). Trimming stripped 2 bases from V and 3 bases from J, with 14 bases between. CDR3 size: 15 residues. The germline V gene encodes CDR1 SGHNT and CDR2 YYREEE (reference sequence). DNA of the CDR3: TGTGCCAGCAGCTTAATAGTTGAGGGGGACTATGGCTACACCTTC. Amino acids: CASSLIVEGDYGYTF.

This clone has more than one count but fewer than ten. The V call is TRBV2, the J call TRBJ1-4, with unresolved D. Germline values: CDR1 SNHLY, CDR2 FYNNEI. The CDR3 is 11 residues long. Trimming cost V 7 bases and J 7 bases, with 7 bases left between them. The CDR3 protein is CASTTGEKLFF. CDR3 bases: TGTGCCAGCACGACGGGTGAAAAACTGTTTTTT.

V is TRBV27 and J is TRBJ1-4, with TRBD1 matching over 9 bases. Germline lookup yields CDR1 MNHEY and CDR2 SMNVEV (reference sequence). V lost 5 bases to trimming and J lost 7 bases; unmatched junction nucleotides: 8. The CDR3 sequence is 15 residues long. The DNA of the CDR3 is TGTGCCAGCAGTCCAGGACAGGGGAGGGGTGAAAAACTGTTTTTT. Amino acids: CASSPGQGRGEKLFF. The full variable domain, in which reference TRBV27 and TRBJ1-4 provide the parts outside the CDR3, is EAQVTQNPRYLITVTGKKLTVTCSQNMNHEYMSWYRQDPGLGLRQIYYSMNVEVTDKGDVPEGYKVSRKEKRNFPLILESPSPNQTSLYFCASSPGQGRGEKLFFGSGTQLSVL.

The rearrangement uses TRBV2 and TRBJ2-1, with a tentative D call TRBD1 (6 bases). Germline CDR1 and CDR2: SNHLY and FYNNEI. The CDR3 has 17 residues. Trimming stripped 10 bases from V and 9 bases from J, with 31 bases between. The CDR3 nucleotides read TGTGCCACAGGGGCAACCCTGGAGGACCCCCTAAAGGGTGAGCAGTTCTTC. The encoded protein is CATGATLEDPLKGEQFF.

V usage is TRBV27 and J usage is TRBJ2-3, with D tentatively TRBD2 (6 bases). V was cut by 2 bases and J by 0 bases, with 9 bases left in between. The CDR3 totals 15 residues. CDR1 is MNHEY and CDR2 is SMNVEV in the germline V gene (reference sequence). The CDR3 here is CASSLGTVSTDTQYF. CDR3 DNA sequence: TGTGCCAGCAGTTTAGGGACTGTTAGCACAGATACGCAGTATTTT.

This clone was seen more than once but under ten times. This chain joins TRBV5-5 and TRBJ1-2, with D possibly TRBD1 on 5 matching bases. Germline V gene sequence: CDR1 SGHKS, CDR2 YYEKEE (reference sequence). The CDR3 runs 13 residues. Trimming stripped 4 bases from V and 4 bases from J, with 11 bases between. This CDR3 is CASSHGHPYGYTF. The CDR3 region has the DNA TGTGCCAGCAGCCATGGACACCCCTATGGCTACACCTTC.

The V and J genes are TRBV6-5 and TRBJ2-7, with 7 bases aligning to TRBD1. The V gene end was trimmed by 0 bases and the J gene end by 9 bases; junction bases not matched to a gene: 5. Germline CDR1 MNHEY, CDR2 SVGAGI. The CDR3 runs 13 residues. The CDR3 bases are TGTGCCAGCAGTTACTCACCGGGACAGCCGCAGTACTTC. This sequence encodes CASSYSPGQPQYF.

The chain links TRBV4-1 to TRBJ2-7, with TRBD2 identical over 9 bases. The CDR3 length is 15 residues. V was clipped by 3 bases and J by 6 bases; unmatched bases: 9. The V gene's germline CDR1 is MGHRA and CDR2 YSYEKL. The CDR3 region is CASSHPVAGVREQYF. The CDR3 DNA follows: TGCGCCAGCAGCCACCCTGTAGCGGGAGTGCGCGAGCAGTACTTC.

The J gene is TRBJ1-1, the V gene TRBV28; 8 bases align to TRBD1. Trimming removed 6 bases from V and 2 bases from J; junction bases left unmatched: 8. The CDR3 totals 15 residues. Looked up from germline, CDR1 is MDHEN and CDR2 is SYDVKM. This chain's CDR3 is CASSPDRELNTEAFF. CDR3 nucleotides: TGTGCCAGCAGCCCGGACAGGGAACTCAACACTGAAGCTTTCTTT.

The chain combines TRBV5-1 with TRBJ2-3; maybe TRBD2 (6 bases). V was cut by 3 bases and J by 0 bases, with 14 bases left in between. CDR1 is SGHRS and CDR2 is YFSETQ in the germline V gene. The CDR3 consists of 16 residues. The CDR3 sequence is CASSSQLAASTDTQYF. The CDR3 nucleotides read TGCGCCAGCAGCTCACAACTAGCAGCTAGCACAGATACGCAGTATTTT.

The chain couples TRBV5-4 to TRBJ2-3; D call uncertain. The CDR3 is 14 residues long. V dropped 4 bases and J dropped 1 base, with 10 bases sitting between them. CDR1 and CDR2 from the germline V gene are SGHNT and YYREEE (reference sequence). CDR3 residues: CASSLPIGTDTQYF. The CDR3 DNA follows: TGTGCCAGCAGCCTGCCCATAGGCACAGATACGCAGTATTTT. The entire variable domain, with the rest obtained from reference TRBV5-4 and TRBJ2-3, is as follows: ETGVTQSPTHLIKTRGQQVTLRCSSQSGHNTVSWYQQALGQGPQFIFQYYREEENGRGNFPPRFSGLQFPNYSSELNVNALELDDSALYLCASSLPIGTDTQYFGPGTRLTVL.

The chain recombines TRBV4-1 with TRBJ1-2; D gene uncertain. Trimming took off 0 bases at V and 4 bases at J, with 9 bases between the two ends. The CDR3 contains 14 residues. CDR1 and CDR2 from the germline V gene are MGHRA and YSYEKL. Here the CDR3 reads CASSQDPGSYGYTF. In nucleotides, the CDR3 is TGCGCCAGCAGCCAAGATCCGGGGTCCTATGGCTACACCTTC.

The chain carries TRBV7-3 and TRBJ1-1; D gene ambiguous. Per the germline V gene, CDR1 is SGHTA and CDR2 is FQGTGA. The CDR3 is made up of 15 amino acids. Deletions cut 0 bases from V and 5 bases from J, with 13 bases between. CDR3 protein: CASSLTSGMRTEAFF. In nucleotides, the CDR3 is TGTGCCAGCAGCTTAACGTCGGGGATGAGAACTGAAGCTTTCTTT.

V usage is TRBV5-1 and J usage is TRBJ2-7; 8 bases are a match to TRBD1. The germline CDR1 and CDR2 sequences are SGHRS and YFSETQ. The length of the CDR3 is 14 residues. The V segment lost 0 bases and the J segment 4 bases; nucleotides outside the gene matches: 3. The CDR3 loop is CASSLGDRKYEQYF. CDR3 nucleotide sequence: TGCGCCAGCAGCTTGGGGGACAGGAAATACGAGCAGTACTTC.